The 29 T cell receptor beta chains reported below all come from one sample, sequenced in a study of T cell clones after liver transplantation. This table comes from immunoSEQ multiplex PCR, and its TCRdb copy is limited to in-frame clones, with some not included. Among 85,000 to 110,000 clones listed, about 86% were seen once. The input for sequencing was CD4+ T cells from blood, taken approximately 43 months after liver transplant. The receptors come from a human patient who received a liver transplant. The T cells may come from the graft donor.

The V call is TRBV28, the J call TRBJ1-2; a weak D match, TRBD1 (5 bases). Germline V gene data show CDR1 as MDHEN and CDR2 as SYDVKM. V lost 5 bases and J 8 bases, leaving 15 bases between the germline ends. This CDR3 region has 13 residues. Here the CDR3 DNA reads TGTGCCAGCAGTCTCGGACACCGAAGGGGCTACACCTTC. It translates to CASSLGHRRGYTF.

The chain uses TRBV27 and TRBJ1-5, with 10 bases fitting TRBD1. Germline CDR1 MNHEY, CDR2 SMNVEV (reference sequence). This CDR3 is built from 17 residues. V lost 6 bases, J lost 3 bases, and 11 bases stayed unmatched. The CDR3 bases are TGTGCCAGCAGCCCGTGGGCGGGACAGGGGAACAATCAGCCCCAGCATTTT. Protein product: CASSPWAGQGNNQPQHF.

The chain combines TRBV6-1 with TRBJ2-7, with TRBD2 as a possible D gene (6 bases). The CDR3 sequence is 14 residues long. V was trimmed by 6 bases and J by 1 base, leaving 13 bases between them. Germline assignment: CDR1 MNHNS and CDR2 SASEGT. DNA for the CDR3: TGTGCCAGCAGGCATGATGGGGGGTCCTACGAGCAGTACTTC. The encoded protein is CASRHDGGSYEQYF.

The chain recombines TRBV27 with TRBJ2-7; a weak D match, TRBD1 (6 bases). The CDR3 is 14 residues long. V lost 3 bases, J lost 3 bases, and 12 bases lay in between. CDR1 MNHEY and CDR2 SMNVEV come from the germline V gene (reference sequence). CDR3 region: CASSFSGAVYEQYF. The CDR3 region has the DNA TGTGCCAGCAGTTTCTCAGGGGCCGTCTACGAGCAGTACTTC.

This clone occurred a few times. The rearrangement joins TRBV9 to TRBJ1-5, with TRBD1 as a possible D gene (5 bases). From germline, CDR1 is SGDLS and CDR2 YYNGEE. The CDR3 length is 14 residues. Trimming took off 3 bases at V and 6 bases at J, with 13 bases between the two ends. The CDR3 DNA reads as TGTGCCAGCAGCGGTGGACAATCGGGTCAGCCCCAGCATTTT. Its translation is CASSGGQSGQPQHF.

The chain carries TRBV7-9 and TRBJ1-1, with a tentative D call TRBD1 (6 bases). V gave up 2 bases and J gave up 4 bases, with 8 bases separating them. CDR3 length: 13 amino acids. Germline CDR1 reads SEHNR; CDR2 reads FQNEAQ (reference sequence). CDR3 loop: CASSLIGGTEAFF. The CDR3 bases are TGTGCCAGCAGCTTAATAGGGGGCACTGAAGCTTTCTTT.

The genes are TRBV5-5 and TRBJ2-3; 7 bases fit TRBD1. V gave up 2 bases and J gave up 2 bases; unmatched junction bases: 8. Germline CDR1 is SGHKS and CDR2 is YYEKEE (reference sequence). The CDR3 length is 16 residues. The CDR3: CASSFNPGQVTDTQYF. Here the CDR3 DNA reads TGTGCCAGCAGCTTTAATCCAGGACAGGTCACAGATACGCAGTATTTT.

This clone was found once. The CDR3 region has the DNA TGTGCCAGCAGTTTATCACCCTCCTACGAGCAGTACTTC. Encoded protein: CASSLSPSYEQYF. The genes are TRBV28 and TRBJ2-7; unclear D gene. Trimming removed 1 base from V and 0 bases from J, with 4 bases in between. CDR1 MDHEN and CDR2 SYDVKM come from the germline V gene. This CDR3 has 13 amino acids.

The chain couples TRBV7-6 to TRBJ1-1; unclear D gene. Germline V CDR1 and CDR2: SGHVS, FNYEAQ. The CDR3 runs 14 residues. Deletions cut 2 bases from V and 1 base from J, with 8 bases between. The CDR3 coding sequence is TGTGCCAGCAGCTTATCAGAGGGGAACACTGAAGCTTTCTTT. Translated: CASSLSEGNTEAFF.

CDR3 protein: CASSQGHDYEQYF. Written as DNA, the CDR3 is TGTGCCAGCAGCCAAGGACACGACTACGAGCAGTACTTC. The chain employs TRBV7-8 and TRBJ2-7; possible D gene TRBD1, 5 bases. Trimming removed 5 bases from V and 3 bases from J, with 11 bases in between. Germline V gives CDR1 SGHVS, CDR2 FQNEAQ. This CDR3 is 13 amino acids long.

The chain links TRBV14 to TRBJ2-3; D gene unclear. Trimming stripped 1 base from V and 6 bases from J, with 14 bases between. Germline V gene lookup returns CDR1 SGHDN and CDR2 FVKESK. The CDR3 has 15 amino acids. The CDR3 DNA reads as TGTGCCAGCAGCCAAGCTAGGCGATACGGGGATACGCAGTATTTT. Protein sequence: CASSQARRYGDTQYF.

This chain uses TRBV7-3 with TRBJ2-7; maybe TRBD1 (5 bases). V lost 1 base and J lost 0, with 7 bases in between. CDR3 length: 14 amino acids. Germline V gene data show CDR1 as SGHTA and CDR2 as FQGTGA. In DNA form, the CDR3 reads TGTGCCAGCAGCTTAAACAGGTTCTCCTACGAGCAGTACTTC. This gives the protein CASSLNRFSYEQYF.

The chain links TRBV7-6 to TRBJ2-2, with TRBD2 matching 7 bases. In germline, CDR1 is SGHVS, CDR2 FNYEAQ. V trimming: 2 bases; J trimming: 3 bases; junction bases outside the gene matches: 12. CDR3 size: 18 residues. DNA for the CDR3: TGTGCCAGCAGCTTAATACCCCCCGCGGGGGTAGACACCGGGGAGCTGTTTTTT. Translated, it gives CASSLIPPAGVDTGELFF.

This chain joins TRBV25-1 and TRBJ1-4; TRBD1 matches at 10 bases. This CDR3 spans 14 amino acids. The V gene's germline CDR1 is MGHDK and CDR2 SYGVNS. With 4 bases clipped from V and 8 bases from J, the junction kept 4 bases outside the gene matches. The CDR3 spells CASSGQGAWEKLFF. The CDR3 DNA reads as TGTGCCAGCAGTGGACAGGGGGCGTGGGAAAAACTGTTTTTT.

The rearrangement joins TRBV5-1 to TRBJ2-1; 10 bases match TRBD2. CDR3 length: 16 amino acids. V dropped 4 bases and J dropped 3; count of bases not matched to a gene: 7. Germline CDR1 and CDR2: SGHRS and YFSETQ. The CDR3 nucleotides are TGCGCCAGCAGCCCCTTGAGCGGGGGGGACTACAATGAGCAGTTCTTC. It encodes CASSPLSGGDYNEQFF.

The chain links TRBV28 to TRBJ1-2; TRBD1 matches 9 bases. The V and J ends lost 4 bases and 2 bases, in that order; junction bases with no gene match: 8. The CDR3 runs to 16 residues. Germline V gene lookup returns CDR1 MDHEN and CDR2 SYDVKM. DNA of the CDR3: TGTGCCAGCAGTTCGCCTGGGACAGGGTTCAACTATGGCTACACCTTC. This codes for CASSSPGTGFNYGYTF.

The sample holds one count of this clone. The chain uses TRBV11-2 and TRBJ2-5; 7 nucleotides align to TRBD1. The V gene's germline CDR1 is SGHAT and CDR2 FQNNGV. The CDR3 loop spans 13 amino acids. Unmatched junction bases numbered 4, after V lost 4 bases and J lost 5 bases. The CDR3 is CASSYRGTETQYF. The CDR3 coding sequence is TGTGCCAGCAGCTACAGGGGTACTGAGACCCAGTACTTC.

This chain uses TRBV9 with TRBJ2-3; D might be TRBD2 (6 bases). Trimming cost V 4 bases and J 1 base, with 16 bases left between them. The germline V gene encodes CDR1 SGDLS and CDR2 YYNGEE. This CDR3 has 16 residues. The CDR3 region has the DNA TGTGCCAGCAGCCCTCTTGGAGGGCAGGGCACAGATACGCAGTATTTT. Translating gives CASSPLGGQGTDTQYF. The variable domain in full, with the rest retrieved from reference TRBV9 and TRBJ2-3, is DSGVTQTPKHLITATGQRVTLRCSPRSGDLSVYWYQQSLDQGLQFLIQYYNGEERAKGNILERFSAQQFPDLHSELNLSSLELGDSALYFCASSPLGGQGTDTQYFGPGTRLTVL.

The chain recombines TRBV7-9 with TRBJ1-1; D unclear. CDR1 is SEHNR and CDR2 is FQNEAQ in the germline V gene (reference sequence). The CDR3 has 13 residues. The V end lost 6 bases, the J end lost 1 base, and 9 bases lay between the germline ends. The CDR3: CASSWTENTEAFF. Here the CDR3 DNA reads TGTGCCAGCAGTTGGACGGAGAACACTGAAGCTTTCTTT.

The CDR3 DNA sequence: TGTGCCAGTAGTCGGACTAGCGGGGGCCTAGATACGCAGTATTTT. Its protein product is CASSRTSGGLDTQYF. The V gene is TRBV19, the J gene TRBJ2-3; TRBD2 aligns across 13 bases. The CDR3 runs 15 residues. V lost 5 bases to trimming and J lost 5 bases; unmatched junction nucleotides: 4. Germline values: CDR1 LNHDA, CDR2 SQIVND (reference sequence).

This clone was observed a single time. The rearrangement links TRBV7-9 to TRBJ1-1; 10 bases are shared with TRBD1. After removal of 1 base from V and 4 bases from J, the junction contained 15 bases not matched to a gene. Germline V gene lookup returns CDR1 SEHNR and CDR2 FQNEAQ (reference sequence). This CDR3 is built from 19 residues. For the CDR3, the DNA is TGTGCCAGCAGCTTAGAAAAGGGGGACAGGGGTTATACGAGCACTGAAGCTTTCTTT. This translates into CASSLEKGDRGYTSTEAFF. Using reference TRBV7-9 and TRBJ1-1 for the parts outside the CDR3, the full variable domain is DTGVSQNPRHKITKRGQNVTFRCDPISEHNRLYWYRQTLGQGPEFLTYFQNEAQLEKSRLLSDRFSAERPKGSFSTLEIQRTEQGDSAMYLCASSLEKGDRGYTSTEAFFGQGTRLTVV.

This clone was found once. The V gene is TRBV5-5, the J gene TRBJ2-7, with 11 positions matching TRBD1. V was pared by 0 bases and J by 6 bases, with 8 bases of the junction left unmatched. The CDR3 is 16 amino acids. The V gene's germline CDR1 is SGHKS and CDR2 YYEKEE (reference sequence). The CDR3 DNA is TGTGCCAGCAGCTTGGCGGGACAGGGGGTATTGGGCGAGCAGTACTTC. It encodes CASSLAGQGVLGEQYF.

The chain links TRBV7-9 to TRBJ1-5; D gene uncertain. Trimming removed 8 bases at V and 7 bases at J, with 15 bases between. The CDR3 has 13 residues. The germline V gene encodes CDR1 SEHNR and CDR2 FQNEAQ (reference sequence). CDR3 bases: TGTGCCAGCCAAGGGTTGGGAAGCCAGCCCCAGCATTTT. Its translation is CASQGLGSQPQHF.

The chain couples TRBV29-1 to TRBJ1-6; a possible D gene is TRBD1 (5 bases). The ends were cut back, 5 bases at V and 8 bases at J, with 13 bases in the middle. Germline CDR1 SQVTM, CDR2 ANQGSEA. The CDR3 totals 13 residues. DNA of the CDR3: TGCAGCGTTAGCTCTGGGACGGATTCACCCCTCCACTTT. This encodes CSVSSGTDSPLHF. Full variable domain (rest looked up from reference TRBV29-1 and TRBJ1-6): SAVISQKPSRDICQRGTSLTIQCQVDSQVTMMFWYRQQPGQSLTLIATANQGSEATYESGFVIDKFPISRPNLTFSTLTVSNMSPEDSSIYLCSVSSGTDSPLHFGNGTRLTVT.

This chain uses TRBV11-2 with TRBJ2-1; D may be TRBD2 (6 bases). The germline V gene has CDR1 SGHAT and CDR2 FQNNGV. This CDR3 region has 14 residues. V was clipped by 3 bases and J by 9 bases, with 15 bases between them. The CDR3 DNA reads TGTGCCAGCAGCTTGGGGACTCTCACGGGTGAGCAGTTCTTC. It encodes CASSLGTLTGEQFF.

The chain recombines TRBV7-3 with TRBJ2-5; 7 positions agree with TRBD2. Per the germline V gene, CDR1 is SGHTA and CDR2 is FQGTGA. This CDR3 region has 14 residues. The V gene end was trimmed by 3 bases and the J gene end by 5 bases; junction bases not matched to a gene: 6. The CDR3 reads CASSLAGRDETQYF. The CDR3 DNA reads TGTGCCAGCAGCTTGGCGGGGAGGGACGAGACCCAGTACTTC.

The chain employs TRBV7-2 and TRBJ2-5, with TRBD2 matching 8 bases. The CDR3 has 17 amino acids. The V gene's germline CDR1 is SGHTA and CDR2 FQGNSA. The trim removed 6 bases at V and 0 bases at J, leaving 12 bases unmatched. The CDR3 reads CASRAHRSGGDQETQYF. CDR3 nucleotides: TGTGCCAGCAGGGCCCATAGGAGCGGGGGAGACCAAGAGACCCAGTACTTC.

This rearrangement joins TRBV19 to TRBJ2-5; no firm D call. Germline values: CDR1 LNHDA, CDR2 SQIVND (reference sequence). There are 13 residues in the CDR3. V gave up 7 bases and J gave up 5 bases, with 14 bases separating them. In nucleotides, the CDR3 is TGTGCCAGTAAGGAATCAGGCTGGGAGACCCAGTACTTC. Translating it yields CASKESGWETQYF.

The chain is built from TRBV27 and TRBJ2-7, with 12 bases that match TRBD2. Germline V lookup: CDR1 MNHEY, CDR2 SMNVEV (reference sequence). The V gene end was trimmed by 1 base and the J gene end by 1 base; junction bases not matched to a gene: 2. The CDR3 contains 16 residues. The CDR3 DNA is TGTGCCAGCAGTTTATGGGGGACTAGCGGGTCCTACGAGCAGTACTTC. This gives the protein CASSLWGTSGSYEQYF.